This T cell receptor beta chain stems from a study of blood T cell repertoires in COVID-19. Profiled with immunoSEQ multiplex PCR; TCRdb holds only in-frame clones, not every one. The table shows tens of thousands of clones, with around 80% occurring only once. V was cut by 7 bases and J by 3 bases, with 10 bases left in between. This CDR3 is built from 13 residues. CDR1 is MDHEN, CDR2 SYDVKM, per germline. The receptor comes from a human donor in a cohort sampled during active COVID-19. This sequence joins TRBV28 and TRBJ2-1, with TRBD2 as a possible D gene (5 bases). The sequenced material came from peripheral blood. The CDR3: CASISGYYNEQFF. CDR3 coding DNA: TGTGCCAGCATCTCGGGGTACTACAATGAGCAGTTCTTC.